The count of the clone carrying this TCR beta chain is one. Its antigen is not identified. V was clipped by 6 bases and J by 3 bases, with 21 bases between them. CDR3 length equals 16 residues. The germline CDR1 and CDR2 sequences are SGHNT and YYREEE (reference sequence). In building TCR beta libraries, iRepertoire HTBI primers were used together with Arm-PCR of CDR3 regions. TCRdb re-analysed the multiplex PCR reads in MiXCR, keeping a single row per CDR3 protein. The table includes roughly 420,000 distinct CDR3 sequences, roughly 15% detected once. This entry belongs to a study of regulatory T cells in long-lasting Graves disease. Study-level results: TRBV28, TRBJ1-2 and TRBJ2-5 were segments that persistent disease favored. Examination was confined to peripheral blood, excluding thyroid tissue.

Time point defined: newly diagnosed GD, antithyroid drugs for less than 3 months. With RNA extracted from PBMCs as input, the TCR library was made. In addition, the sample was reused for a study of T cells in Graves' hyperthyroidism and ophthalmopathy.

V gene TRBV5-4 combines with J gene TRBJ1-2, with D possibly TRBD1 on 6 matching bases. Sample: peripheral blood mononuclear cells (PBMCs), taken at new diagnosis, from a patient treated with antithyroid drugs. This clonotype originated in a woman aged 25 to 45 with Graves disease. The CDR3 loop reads CASTPSAGHSDYGYTF. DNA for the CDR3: TGTGCCAGCACCCCCTCGGCGGGACATTCTGACTATGGCTACACCTTC.